Sequencing of this T cell receptor beta chain was carried out in a study of T cells after yellow fever vaccination. Study details: The SMART-Seq v4 Ultra Low Input method served to prepare the low-cell-number fractions. The study's findings and limits: Reappearing after the booster were most of the clones from primary vaccination (roughly 95% CD4, 75% to 90% CD8).

The J segment lost 0 bases and the V segment lost 5 bases, leaving 12 bases of the junction unmatched. This CDR3 spans 17 amino acids. Germline loops: CDR1 SEHNR, CDR2 FQNEAQ (reference sequence). One entry per CDR3 protein, called by TCRdb with MiXCR from the 5' RACE reads. In the table there are under 200,000 distinct CDR3 sequences, 5.5% to 7.5% of which are singletons. The table lists this clonotype with a few counts. Its antigen remains unidentified. The source is a man aged 18 to 30 who received the YFV17D yellow fever vaccine. The sequenced sample was CD4+ T cells sorted from PBMCs, obtained 5 days after the first yellow fever vaccination. The rearrangement joins TRBV7-9 to TRBJ1-2, with 7 bases lining up with TRBD1. In nucleotides, the CDR3 is TGTGCCAGCAGCACCCGACAGGGACTCTCAGCTAACTATGGCTACACCTTC. This gives the protein CASSTRQGLSANYGYTF.